Below are 11 T cell receptor beta chains sequenced from a single sample in a study of patients and donors after allogeneic stem cell transplantation. TCRdb reprocessed the RT-PCR reads with MiXCR, giving one entry per CDR3 protein. The table has 200,000 to 250,000 distinct CDR3 sequences, roughly 15% seen once; the top ten hold more than 9%. The specimen sequenced was blood, either unsorted or a sorted T cell fraction (not recorded which). These receptor sequences come from a human donor who was either an allogeneic HSCT recipient or a stem cell or donor lymphocyte infusion donor (not recorded which). It is not recorded whose cells these are; they may come from a transplant donor.

The CDR3 DNA reads as TGTGCCAGCAGCTACGCCCCGGGACAGGGTTCCTACGAGCAGTACTTC. Protein sequence: CASSYAPGQGSYEQYF. V gene TRBV7-2 combines with J gene TRBJ2-7; TRBD1 agrees at 9 bases. Germline CDR1 and CDR2: SGHTA and FQGNSA. This CDR3 is 16 amino acids long. After removal of 4 bases from V and 1 base from J, the junction contained 8 bases not matched to a gene.

This clonotype appeared a few times. V usage is TRBV24-1 and J usage is TRBJ1-1, with D possibly being TRBD1 (5 bases). The germline gives CDR1 KGHDR, CDR2 SFDVKD. V lost 5 bases, J lost 3 bases, and 9 bases lay in between. The CDR3 consists of 13 residues. The CDR3 is CATSGGRHTEAFF. The DNA for the CDR3 is TGTGCCACCAGTGGGGGGAGACACACTGAAGCTTTCTTT.

This clonotype came up many times. The chain combines TRBV6-1 with TRBJ1-6; a weak D match, TRBD1 (6 bases). Trimming took off 5 bases at V and 2 bases at J, with 13 bases between the two ends. This CDR3 is built from 16 residues. Germline V CDR1 and CDR2: MNHNS, SASEGT. This chain's CDR3 is CASSQMDSTYNSPLHF. CDR3 nucleotides: TGTGCCAGCAGTCAAATGGACAGCACCTATAATTCACCCCTCCACTTT.

This clonotype occurred a few times. The gene calls are TRBV7-6 and TRBJ2-7; TRBD2 matches 7 bases. V lost 4 bases, J lost 5 bases, and 8 bases stayed unmatched. The CDR3 is 14 amino acids. In germline, CDR1 is SGHVS, CDR2 FNYEAQ. CDR3 bases: TGTGCCAGCAGCTCCACGCCAGCGGGGAACGAGCAGTACTTC. This translates into CASSSTPAGNEQYF.

V usage is TRBV5-4 and J usage is TRBJ2-3; 9 nucleotides match TRBD2. V trimming: 0 bases; J trimming: 0 bases; junction bases outside the gene matches: 8. This CDR3 has 18 amino acids. Germline CDR1 and CDR2: SGHNT and YYREEE (reference sequence). The CDR3 bases are TGTGCCAGCAGCTTGGCCGGTAGCGGGGGATCTAGCACAGATACGCAGTATTTT. This codes for CASSLAGSGGSSTDTQYF.

This chain uses TRBV18 with TRBJ2-3, with TRBD2 as a possible D gene (6 bases). V lost 4 bases to trimming and J lost 6 bases, with 20 bases between them. The CDR3 loop spans 16 amino acids. Germline CDR1 reads KGHSH; CDR2 reads LQKENI. The DNA of the CDR3 is TGTGCCAGCTCACTGGAATGGGACGGGGGTTTTGATACGCAGTATTTT. Protein sequence: CASSLEWDGGFDTQYF.

The chain joins TRBV18 to TRBJ2-3, with D possibly being TRBD1 (6 bases). The CDR3 totals 11 residues. V gave up 3 bases and J gave up 14 bases, with 12 bases separating them. Per germline, CDR1 KGHSH and CDR2 LQKENI. The CDR3 DNA reads TGTGCCAGCTCACCCCAGGGGTTTCTGTATTTT. Protein: CASSPQGFLYF.

There are many counts of this clonotype. This chain connects TRBV20-1 to TRBJ2-3, with unresolved D. V lost 2 bases and J lost 4, with 13 bases in between. CDR1 and CDR2 from the germline V gene are DFQATT and SNEGSKA (reference sequence). This CDR3 is 14 amino acids long. In DNA form, the CDR3 reads TGCAGTGCTAGAAGCCCCGTAGCCCCAGATACGCAGTATTTT. Translating gives CSARSPVAPDTQYF.

This clonotype came up many times. The V gene is TRBV9, the J gene TRBJ2-7, with D hard to call. The length of the CDR3 is 14 residues. Per germline, CDR1 SGDLS and CDR2 YYNGEE. Trimming shortened V by 0 bases and J by 1 base, and 8 bases separated the two germline ends. The CDR3 protein is CASSVGTRSYEQYF. Written as DNA, the CDR3 is TGTGCCAGCAGCGTAGGAACTCGATCCTACGAGCAGTACTTC. Together with reference TRBV9 and TRBJ2-7, the CDR3 gives the full variable domain: DSGVTQTPKHLITATGQRVTLRCSPRSGDLSVYWYQQSLDQGLQFLIQYYNGEERAKGNILERFSAQQFPDLHSELNLSSLELGDSALYFCASSVGTRSYEQYFGPGTRLTVT.

This clonotype appeared many times. The chain joins TRBV7-8 to TRBJ1-1, with 9 bases lining up with TRBD1. CDR1 is SGHVS, CDR2 FQNEAQ, per germline. This CDR3 comprises 16 residues. With 5 bases clipped from V and 5 bases from J, the junction kept 12 bases outside the gene matches. This CDR3 is CASSRGGGTGRTEAFF. The CDR3 DNA sequence: TGTGCCAGCAGCCGTGGGGGGGGGACAGGGCGTACTGAAGCTTTCTTT.

There are a few counts of this clonotype. This chain joins TRBV5-1 and TRBJ1-2; 8 bases match TRBD1. The junction had 16 bases not matched to a gene; V was cut back by 4 bases and J by 5 bases. CDR1 and CDR2 (germline): SGHRS, YFSETQ. This CDR3 is 17 amino acids long. CDR3 loop: CASSISRDRTATYGYTF. Here the CDR3 DNA reads TGCGCCAGCAGCATATCCCGGGACAGGACGGCGACGTATGGCTACACCTTC.